Below, 15 T cell receptor beta chains from the same sample are listed, as sequenced in a study of T cell changes during pregnancy in multiple sclerosis. TCRdb's table, derived via immunoSEQ multiplex PCR, lists solely in-frame clones and lacks some. In the table there are some 71,000 clones, roughly 93% of which are singletons. Material: peripheral blood, obtained in the third trimester of pregnancy. The origin of the receptors is a female donor with multiple sclerosis, enrolled in a pregnancy study.

Written as DNA, the CDR3 is TGTGCCAGCAGCCAACCAGTGGGCTCTAACTATGGCTACACCTTC. It is translated as CASSQPVGSNYGYTF. The rearrangement links TRBV16 to TRBJ1-2; D is undetermined. CDR3 length: 15 residues. Trimming took 2 bases from V and 0 from J, leaving 10 bases between them. The germline gives CDR1 KGHSY, CDR2 FQNENV.

This clone was seen a single time. The rearrangement uses TRBV30 and TRBJ2-7; the D gene is possibly TRBD1 (6 bases). CDR3 size: 14 residues. The germline V gene has CDR1 GTSNPN and CDR2 SVGIG (reference sequence). V was cut by 0 bases and J by 4 bases, with 13 bases left in between. CDR3 region: CAWSVAGDGYEQYF. DNA of the CDR3: TGTGCCTGGAGTGTTGCAGGGGATGGATACGAGCAGTACTTC.

The chain combines TRBV18 with TRBJ2-1, with TRBD2 matching over 13 bases. The CDR3 has 15 amino acids. Germline V gene data show CDR1 as KGHSH and CDR2 as LQKENI. Trimming removed 4 bases from V and 4 bases from J; junction bases left unmatched: 1. DNA of the CDR3: TGTGCCAGCTCACGGGGACTAGCGGGGTACAATGAGCAGTTCTTC. It codes for CASSRGLAGYNEQFF. The full variable domain, in which reference TRBV18 and TRBJ2-1 provide the parts outside the CDR3, is NAGVMQNPRHLVRRRGQEARLRCSPMKGHSHVYWYRQLPEEGLKFMVYLQKENIIDESGMPKERFSAEFPKEGPSILRIQQVVRGDSAAYFCASSRGLAGYNEQFFGPGTRLTVL.

The chain combines TRBV18 with TRBJ2-5, with 9 bases matching TRBD2. This CDR3 region has 13 residues. Germline trimming cut 2 bases from V and 5 bases from J; bases unmatched to any gene: 0. Germline CDR1 is KGHSH and CDR2 is LQKENI. In DNA, the CDR3 is TGTGCCAGCTCACCAGGACTAGCGGAGACCCAGTACTTC. This sequence encodes CASSPGLAETQYF.

J is TRBJ2-2 and V is TRBV2; D may be TRBD1 (6 bases). This CDR3 has 12 residues. V dropped 6 bases and J dropped 8 bases, with 10 bases sitting between them. The V gene's germline CDR1 is SNHLY and CDR2 FYNNEI. CDR3 protein: CASSLQGGELFF. CDR3 nucleotide sequence: TGTGCCAGCAGCCTACAGGGAGGGGAGCTGTTTTTT. The full variable domain, in which reference TRBV2 and TRBJ2-2 provide the parts outside the CDR3, is EPEVTQTPSHQVTQMGQEVILRCVPISNHLYFYWYRQILGQKVEFLVSFYNNEISEKSEIFDDQFSVERPDGSNFTLKIRSTKLEDSAMYFCASSLQGGELFFGEGSRLTVL.

The chain recombines TRBV7-2 with TRBJ2-5; D remains unclear. With 4 bases removed from V and 1 base from J, the gap between germline ends came to 13 bases. Germline V gives CDR1 SGHTA, CDR2 FQGNSA. The CDR3 consists of 15 residues. DNA of the CDR3: TGTGCCAGCAGCTCCAGGCAAACCTCCCAAGAGACCCAGTACTTC. Protein product: CASSSRQTSQETQYF.

The rearrangement joins TRBV7-9 to TRBJ1-1, with D hard to call. The V gene's germline CDR1 is SEHNR and CDR2 FQNEAQ (reference sequence). V was trimmed by 3 bases and J by 11 bases, leaving 10 bases between them. This CDR3 comprises 11 residues. This chain's CDR3 is CASSFGGGAFF. The DNA of the CDR3 is TGTGCCAGCAGCTTCGGAGGAGGCGCTTTCTTT.

This clone was seen only a few times. The chain uses TRBV5-5 and TRBJ1-2; D not certain. The CDR3 covers 14 residues. The V end lost 4 bases, the J end lost 0 bases, and 10 bases lay between the germline ends. Germline V lookup: CDR1 SGHKS, CDR2 YYEKEE (reference sequence). The CDR3 region has the DNA TGTGCCAGCAGCGCCTCGTACACTAACTATGGCTACACCTTC. This sequence encodes CASSASYTNYGYTF. The full variable domain, with the rest looked up from reference TRBV5-5 and TRBJ1-2, is DAGVTQSPTHLIKTRGQQVTLRCSPISGHKSVSWYQQVLGQGPQFIFQYYEKEERGRGNFPDRFSARQFPNYSSELNVNALLLGDSALYLCASSASYTNYGYTFGSGTRLTVV.

The chain combines TRBV7-3 with TRBJ1-2, with TRBD1 as a possible D gene (6 bases). The CDR3 runs to 14 residues. Germline CDR1 is SGHTA and CDR2 is FQGTGA. The V and J ends lost 3 bases and 4 bases respectively, with 12 bases between them. CDR3 in DNA: TGTGCCAGCAGCTTTGGGGGACAAGCCTATGGCTACACCTTC. It is translated as CASSFGGQAYGYTF.

The V call is TRBV30, the J call TRBJ1-5; D may be TRBD1 (5 bases). V was clipped by 4 bases and J by 2 bases, with 15 bases between them. This CDR3 has 15 amino acids. Germline-derived CDR1 and CDR2 are GTSNPN and SVGIG (reference sequence). The CDR3: CAWTGEGMGNQPQHF. The CDR3 nucleotides are TGTGCCTGGACCGGGGAGGGGATGGGCAATCAGCCCCAGCATTTT.

This rearrangement joins TRBV4-3 to TRBJ2-1, with TRBD1 identical over 10 bases. The germline V gene has CDR1 LGHNA and CDR2 YSLEER. The CDR3 contains 16 residues. Unmatched junction bases numbered 6, after V lost 1 base and J lost 6 bases. The CDR3 DNA is TGCGCCAGCAGCCAAGGATGGACAGGGGGGTCCAATGAGCAGTTCTTC. This codes for CASSQGWTGGSNEQFF.

In regard to this clone: Its ends do not fully match the called genes, so a read error is possible. The V call is TRBV10-1, the J call TRBJ1-1, with D possibly matching TRBD1 (5 bases). CDR1 and CDR2 (germline): WNHNN, SYGVQD (reference sequence). The CDR3 length is 16 residues. The CDR3: CATSTKQGLLNTEAFF. The CDR3 nucleotides read TGCGCCACCAGTACAAAGCAGGGCCTCTTGAACACTGAAGCTTTCTTT.

Here the CDR3 reads CASYRETGQPQHF. CDR3 coding DNA: TGTGCCAGCTACAGGGAAACGGGGCAGCCCCAGCATTTT. The chain recombines TRBV2 with TRBJ1-5; possible D gene TRBD1, 6 bases. Trimming pared 8 bases from V and 7 bases from J, leaving 15 bases between. Germline assignment: CDR1 SNHLY and CDR2 FYNNEI. The CDR3 runs to 13 residues.

The chain links TRBV18 to TRBJ2-2; 10 positions agree with TRBD2. The CDR3 has 15 amino acids. Trimming took 6 bases from V and 1 from J; bases not matched to a gene: 2. From germline, CDR1 is KGHSH and CDR2 LQKENI. CDR3 protein: CASSRLAGNTGELFF. The CDR3 DNA follows: TGTGCCAGCTCCCGACTAGCGGGGAACACCGGGGAGCTGTTTTTT.

The gene calls are TRBV10-3 and TRBJ1-5; 7 bases agree with TRBD1. This CDR3 has 13 amino acids. J lost 1 base, V lost 11 bases, and 5 bases had no gene match. Germline V CDR1 and CDR2: ENHRY, SYGVKD. The CDR3 sequence is CAVGTDSNQPQHF. CDR3 in DNA: TGTGCCGTTGGGACAGACAGCAATCAGCCCCAGCATTTT.